This T cell receptor beta chain is from a study of T cell changes during pregnancy in multiple sclerosis. The CDR3 runs to 11 residues. The ends were cut back, 3 bases at V and 10 bases at J, with 10 bases in the middle. Germline-derived CDR1 and CDR2 are DFQATT and SNEGSKA (reference sequence). Sequencing was performed with immunoSEQ multiplex PCR; in TCRdb, only in-frame clones are kept and a portion is missing. The sample consists of about 39,000 clones, approximately 90% of them appearing once. The chain carries TRBV20-1 and TRBJ1-5; D unclear. This clonotype originated in a female donor in good health, enrolled as a control in a pregnancy study. The sample was CD4+ T cells from peripheral blood mononuclear cells, taken in the first trimester of pregnancy. The DNA of the CDR3 is TGCAGTGCTAGTATCGAGGGTCCCCAGCATTTT. Protein: CSASIEGPQHF.